The rows below give T cell receptor beta chains drawn from one sample of a study of cytotoxic CD8 clonotypes in ibrutinib-treated CLL. Clones were read by immunoSEQ multiplex PCR, and TCRdb kept only the in-frame ones, dropping some. The data show just over 200,000 clones, more than 70% seen once. The material was PBMCs, obtained after 12 months of ibrutinib treatment. The receptors were sampled from a human donor with chronic lymphocytic leukemia. Each CDR3 is given with its conserved first and last residue. The D gene is left open where the match is weak. For some rows the clone size is stated as once, few or many, or as a class when expanded; others skip it.

j_call clone_size v_call d_call cdr3_nt cdr3_aa
TRBJ1-5 few TRBV19 - TGTGCCAGTAGTAGGGGGAACAATCAGCCCCAGCATTTT CASSRGNNQPQHF
TRBJ2-7 - TRBV7-9 - TGTGCCAGCAGCTTAGAATCGGGCTACTCCTACGAGCAGTACTTC CASSLESGYSYEQYF
TRBJ1-1 - TRBV19 TRBD1 TGTGCCAGTAGTATAATAGGGACAGACACTGAAGCTTTCTTT CASSIIGTDTEAFF
TRBJ1-2 - TRBV5-1 TRBD1 TGCGCCAGCAGCCAGGGGACAGGCTATGGCTACACCTTC CASSQGTGYGYTF
TRBJ1-1 - TRBV10-2 - TGCGCCAGCAGACACAGGAGCAACACTGAAGCTTTCTTT CASRHRSNTEAFF
TRBJ1-1 few TRBV18 - TGTGCCAGCTCACCGGGGTTGAACACTGAAGCTTTCTTT CASSPGLNTEAFF
TRBJ1-2 - TRBV6-6 - TGTGCCACCCAACCAGCGGTGACTCACGGCTACACCTTC CATQPAVTHGYTF
TRBJ1-5 - TRBV27 - TGTGCCAGCAGTCCCAACAGGGCCAGCAATCAGCCCCAGCATTTT CASSPNRASNQPQHF
TRBJ1-5 once TRBV19 TRBD1 TGTGCCAGTAGGACAGGGTGGCAGCCCCAGCATTTT CASRTGWQPQHF
TRBJ2-7 - TRBV15 TRBD2 TGTGCCACCAGCAGAGGACGGCTAGCGGACCCCTACGAGCAGTACTTC CATSRGRLADPYEQYF
TRBJ2-5 once TRBV7-8 - TGTGCCAGCAGCGCCAGGCGGGGTCGAGAGACCCAGTACTTC CASSARRGRETQYF
TRBJ2-7 - TRBV6-5 - TGTGCCAGCAGGTCGACAGCCCCTAGAGCCTACGAGCAGTACTTC CASRSTAPRAYEQYF
TRBJ1-1 - TRBV2 - TGTGCCAGCAGTGTCAGGGGGAACACTGAAGCTTTCTTT CASSVRGNTEAFF
TRBJ2-7 once TRBV28 - TGTGCCAGCAATAGACAGGATGTTTACGAGCAGTACTTC CASNRQDVYEQYF
TRBJ2-3 - TRBV29-1 - TGCAGCGCGGGCCCGAATACGCAGTATTTT CSAGPNTQYF
TRBJ2-5 - TRBV11-2 - TGTGCCAGCAGCTTAGATCCCCGACAGGGAGGTGGGGAGACCCAGTACTTC CASSLDPRQGGGETQYF
TRBJ2-5 few TRBV7-9 - TGTGCCAGCAGCTTAAGGCAGACTGAAGAGACCCAGTACTTC CASSLRQTEETQYF
TRBJ2-1 once TRBV9 TRBD2 TGTGCCAGCGCCCTAGCGCTAGCGGGAGGGCCGCAGTTCTTC CASALALAGGPQFF
TRBJ2-7 - TRBV28 TRBD1 TGTGCCAGCAGTGTCCCCTTCGGGACAGCCTACGAGCAGTACTTC CASSVPFGTAYEQYF
TRBJ2-1 - TRBV20-1 - TGCAGTGCTCCTAGCAGCAATGAGCAGTTCTTC CSAPSSNEQFF
TRBJ1-2 once TRBV4-1 - TGCGCCAGCAGCCAATTCTCCGGGACGCCAAGGGGCTACACCTTC CASSQFSGTPRGYTF
TRBJ2-7 - TRBV6-5 TRBD1 TGTGCCAGCAGTAACCACAGGGGCCTCTACGAGCAGTACTTC CASSNHRGLYEQYF
TRBJ2-3 few TRBV6-4 - TGTGCCAGCAGTGACAAGGAGGCAGATACGCAGTATTTT CASSDKEADTQYF
TRBJ2-1 few TRBV4-1 TRBD2 TGCGCCAGCAGCCAAGGAGTCGTTGCTAGCGGGAAGAATGAGCAGTTCTTC CASSQGVVASGKNEQFF
TRBJ2-3 - TRBV6-1 TRBD1 TGTGCCAGCAGAATAGGACAGGATCCCACAGATACGCAGTATTTT CASRIGQDPTDTQYF
TRBJ1-3 - TRBV18 TRBD1 TGTGCCAGCTCTACCGGGACAGGGGGATCAGGAAACACCATATATTTT CASSTGTGGSGNTIYF
TRBJ2-1 - TRBV28 - TGTGCCAGCAGTCGGACCGACAATGAGCAGTTCTTC CASSRTDNEQFF
TRBJ2-7 few TRBV27 - TGTGCCAGCAGTTTGCCGATAGGGACGGACGAGCAGTACTTC CASSLPIGTDEQYF
TRBJ2-7 - TRBV10-3 - TGTGCCATCAGTGAGTCACGGGGGTTGGAAGAGCAGTACTTC CAISESRGLEEQYF
TRBJ1-4 - TRBV5-1 TRBD1 TGCGCCAGCAGCCCAGGACAGGGGAATGAAAAACTGTTTTTT CASSPGQGNEKLFF
TRBJ2-3 once TRBV4-1 - TGCGCCAGCAGCCCTGGGCTAGCAGCTAGCACAGATACGCAGTATTTT CASSPGLAASTDTQYF
TRBJ1-2 - TRBV27 - TGTGCCAGCAGGGGGATGGGGGGACTTGCCTATGGCTACACCTTC CASRGMGGLAYGYTF
TRBJ2-1 - TRBV11-1 - TGTGCCAGCAGCCGCATGGGACAATGGCTAAATGAGCAGTTCTTC CASSRMGQWLNEQFF